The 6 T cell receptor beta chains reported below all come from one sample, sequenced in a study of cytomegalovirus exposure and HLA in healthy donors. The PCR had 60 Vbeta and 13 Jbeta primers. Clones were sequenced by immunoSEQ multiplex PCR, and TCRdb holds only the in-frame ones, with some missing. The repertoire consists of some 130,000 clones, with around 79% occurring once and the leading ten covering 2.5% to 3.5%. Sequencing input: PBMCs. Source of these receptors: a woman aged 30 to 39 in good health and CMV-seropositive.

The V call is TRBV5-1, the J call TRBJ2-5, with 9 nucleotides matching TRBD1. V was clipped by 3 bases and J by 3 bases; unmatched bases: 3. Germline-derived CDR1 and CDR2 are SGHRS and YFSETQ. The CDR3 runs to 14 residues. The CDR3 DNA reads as TGCGCCAGCAGCTCCGGGACAGGGAAAGAGACCCAGTACTTC. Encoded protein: CASSSGTGKETQYF.

This CDR3 reads CASSRQGNIQYF. The CDR3 bases are TGTGCCAGTAGTAGACAGGGAAACATTCAGTACTTC. The rearrangement joins TRBV19 to TRBJ2-4; 7 bases map to TRBD1. Per the germline V gene, CDR1 is LNHDA and CDR2 is SQIVND (reference sequence). The trim removed 4 bases at V and 6 bases at J, leaving 0 bases unmatched. The CDR3 is made up of 12 amino acids. The full variable domain, with the rest looked up from reference TRBV19 and TRBJ2-4, is DGGITQSPKYLFRKEGQNVTLSCEQNLNHDAMYWYRQDPGQGLRLIYYSQIVNDFQKGDIAEGYSVSREKKESFPLTVTSAQKNPTAFYLCASSRQGNIQYFGAGTRLSVL.

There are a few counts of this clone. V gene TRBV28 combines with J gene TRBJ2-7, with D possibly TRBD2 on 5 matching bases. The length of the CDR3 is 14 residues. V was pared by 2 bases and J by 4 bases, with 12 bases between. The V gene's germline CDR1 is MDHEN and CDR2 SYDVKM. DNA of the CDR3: TGTGCCAGCAGTTTAAGGAGGATTGGGTACGAGCAGTACTTC. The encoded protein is CASSLRRIGYEQYF.

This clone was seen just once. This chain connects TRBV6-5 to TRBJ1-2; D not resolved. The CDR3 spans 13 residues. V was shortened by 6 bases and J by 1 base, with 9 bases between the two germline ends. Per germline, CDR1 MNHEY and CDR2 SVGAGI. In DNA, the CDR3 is TGTGCCAGCAGGGCCACAGTTAACTATGGCTACACCTTC. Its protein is CASRATVNYGYTF.

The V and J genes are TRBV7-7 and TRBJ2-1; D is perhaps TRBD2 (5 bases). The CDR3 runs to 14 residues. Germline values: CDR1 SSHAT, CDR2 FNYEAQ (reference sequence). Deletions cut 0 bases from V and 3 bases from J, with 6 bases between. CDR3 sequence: CASSLAGDYNEQFF. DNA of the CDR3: TGTGCCAGCAGCTTAGCCGGGGACTACAATGAGCAGTTCTTC.

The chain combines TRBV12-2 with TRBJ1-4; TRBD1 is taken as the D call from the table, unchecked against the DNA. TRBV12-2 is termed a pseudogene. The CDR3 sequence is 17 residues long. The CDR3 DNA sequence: TGTGCAAGTCGCTCTTTTTACAGGGGGGCTGGGAACGGGGAACTGTTTTTT. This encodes CASRSFYRGAGNGELFF.